Each of the 24 T cell receptor beta chains below was sequenced from the same sample in a study of CD8+ T cells in alopecia areata. cDNA serving as the sequencing template came from extracted, reverse transcribed RNA. TCRdb's table, derived via immunoSEQ multiplex PCR, lists solely in-frame clones and lacks some. The sample carries about 76,000 clones, approximately 70% recorded once. The treatment: oral pan-JAK inhibitor, 5-10 mg twice daily. The material sequenced was CD8+ T cells sorted from blood, taken at week 24, from a patient treated with tofacitinib. The receptors derive from a human donor with alopecia areata.

The rearrangement links TRBV30 to TRBJ2-2; D perhaps matches TRBD2 (5 bases). CDR3 length: 12 residues. Trimming took off 1 base at V and 7 bases at J, with 7 bases between the two ends. The germline CDR1 and CDR2 sequences are GTSNPN and SVGIG (reference sequence). This CDR3 reads CAWSGTSGELFF. CDR3 DNA sequence: TGTGCCTGGAGTGGAACTAGCGGGGAGCTGTTTTTT. The entire variable domain, with the rest obtained from reference TRBV30 and TRBJ2-2, is as follows: SQTIHQWPATLVQPVGSPLSLECTVEGTSNPNLYWYRQAAGRGLQLLFYSVGIGQISSEVPQNLSASRPQDRQFILSSKKLLLSDSGFYLCAWSGTSGELFFGEGSRLTVL.

V is TRBV27 and J is TRBJ2-1, with D maybe TRBD1 (5 bases). V was clipped by 1 base and J by 0 bases, with 10 bases between them. CDR1 is MNHEY and CDR2 is SMNVEV in the germline V gene (reference sequence). This CDR3 region has 16 residues. The CDR3, as DNA: TGTGCCAGCAGTTTATTGGGCAGGGACTCCTACAATGAGCAGTTCTTC. This translates into CASSLLGRDSYNEQFF.

The V call is TRBV9, the J call TRBJ1-1; 7 nucleotides align to TRBD1. The CDR3 loop spans 15 amino acids. J lost 0 bases, V lost 0 bases, and 2 bases had no gene match. Looked up from germline, CDR1 is SGDLS and CDR2 is YYNGEE. This CDR3 reads CASSVEGALNTEAFF. The DNA of the CDR3 is TGTGCCAGCAGCGTAGAGGGGGCTTTGAACACTGAAGCTTTCTTT.

In DNA, the CDR3 is TGTGCCAGCAGCTTAGTAGCGGGAGTGGCAGATACGCAGTATTTT. This sequence encodes CASSLVAGVADTQYF. The gene calls are TRBV7-3 and TRBJ2-3, with 9 bases matching TRBD2. This CDR3 region has 15 residues. The germline CDR1 and CDR2 sequences are SGHTA and FQGTGA. Germline trimming cut 2 bases from V and 4 bases from J; bases unmatched to any gene: 4.

The chain carries TRBV5-4 and TRBJ2-5; 13 positions match TRBD2. The CDR3 is 16 residues long. Trimming took 4 bases from V and 1 from J; bases not matched to a gene: 4. The germline CDR1 and CDR2 sequences are SGHNT and YYREEE (reference sequence). CDR3 region: CASSDGLAGVQETQYF. The CDR3 region has the DNA TGTGCCAGCAGCGACGGACTAGCGGGAGTCCAAGAGACCCAGTACTTC.

This chain connects TRBV6-6 to TRBJ1-2; D is possibly TRBD1 (5 bases). This CDR3 contains 13 residues. V lost 5 bases to trimming and J lost 2 bases, with 9 bases between them. The V gene's germline CDR1 is MNHNY and CDR2 SVGAGI (reference sequence). The CDR3: CASSPGLNYGYTF. For the CDR3, the DNA is TGTGCCAGCAGTCCGGGACTGAACTATGGCTACACCTTC.

The rearrangement joins TRBV9 to TRBJ2-5, with TRBD1 matching 7 bases. In germline, CDR1 is SGDLS, CDR2 YYNGEE. CDR3 size: 15 residues. Trimming at V came to 4 bases and at J to 1 base, leaving 7 bases not matched to a gene. CDR3 nucleotide sequence: TGTGCCAGCAGCTCCATGGACAGGCCCCAAGAGACCCAGTACTTC. This translates into CASSSMDRPQETQYF.

The rearrangement uses TRBV7-9 and TRBJ1-1, with 12 positions matching TRBD1. Germline CDR1 and CDR2: SEHNR and FQNEAQ (reference sequence). CDR3 length: 16 amino acids. The V gene end was trimmed by 5 bases and the J gene end by 5 bases; junction bases not matched to a gene: 9. The DNA for the CDR3 is TGTGCCAGCAGCCCGGGGACAGGGGGCCTGGGGACTGAAGCTTTCTTT. Protein sequence: CASSPGTGGLGTEAFF.

The chain carries TRBV29-1 and TRBJ2-3; 7 nucleotides match TRBD1. CDR3 length equals 14 residues. CDR1 is SQVTM and CDR2 is ANQGSEA in the germline V gene. The V gene end was trimmed by 1 base and the J gene end by 3 bases; junction bases not matched to a gene: 4. Here the CDR3 reads CSVEGTGFTDTQYF. The CDR3 DNA is TGCAGCGTTGAAGGGACAGGATTTACAGATACGCAGTATTTT.

This chain joins TRBV15 and TRBJ2-1; D is unresolved. Trimming took off 2 bases at V and 8 bases at J, with 10 bases between the two ends. CDR3 length equals 13 residues. Germline V lookup: CDR1 LNHNV, CDR2 YYDKDF (reference sequence). CDR3 sequence: CATSRTLRDEQFF. The CDR3 DNA reads TGTGCCACCAGCAGAACACTCCGCGATGAGCAGTTCTTC.

This clone appeared once. The chain employs TRBV5-4 and TRBJ2-3; D remains ambiguous. V dropped 9 bases and J dropped 2 bases, with 4 bases sitting between them. Germline lookup yields CDR1 SGHNT and CDR2 YYREEE (reference sequence). This CDR3 is 10 amino acids long. In DNA form, the CDR3 reads TGTGCCACGAACACAGATACGCAGTATTTT. It encodes CATNTDTQYF.

V gene TRBV13 combines with J gene TRBJ2-1; D is possibly TRBD2 (5 bases). CDR1 is PRHDT and CDR2 is FYEKMQ in the germline V gene (reference sequence). The CDR3 is 15 amino acids. Between the trimmed V and J ends, which lost 5 bases and 6 bases, there was a span of 17 bases. The CDR3: CASSALGWGVNEQFF. CDR3 sequence (DNA): TGTGCCAGCAGCGCACTAGGATGGGGAGTCAATGAGCAGTTCTTC.

This sequence joins TRBV7-9 and TRBJ2-7, with TRBD1 identical over 7 bases. CDR1 is SEHNR, CDR2 FQNEAQ, per germline (reference sequence). The CDR3 is made up of 15 amino acids. V shed 4 bases and J 1 base; nucleotides not matched to a gene: 7. In DNA, the CDR3 is TGTGCCAGCAGCTGGAACAGGGGTGTGTCCTACGAGCAGTACTTC. This sequence encodes CASSWNRGVSYEQYF.

The genes are TRBV27 and TRBJ2-5, with D unresolved. CDR3 size: 14 residues. The V end lost 0 bases, the J end lost 2 bases, and 7 bases lay between the germline ends. Germline V CDR1 and CDR2: MNHEY, SMNVEV (reference sequence). The CDR3 spells CASSLSNIQETQYF. Written as DNA, the CDR3 is TGTGCCAGCAGTTTATCTAATATACAAGAGACCCAGTACTTC.

The chain has TRBV2 and TRBJ1-1; a weak D match, TRBD1 (5 bases). The germline gives CDR1 SNHLY, CDR2 FYNNEI. CDR3 size: 13 residues. The V and J ends lost 5 bases and 0 bases respectively, with 7 bases between them. CDR3 region: CASSTGMNTEAFF. The CDR3 DNA sequence: TGTGCCAGCAGTACAGGCATGAACACTGAAGCTTTCTTT.

V gene TRBV29-1 combines with J gene TRBJ1-1; D may be TRBD1 (5 bases). Deletions cut 0 bases from V and 2 bases from J, with 7 bases between. The length of the CDR3 is 13 residues. Per germline, CDR1 SQVTM and CDR2 ANQGSEA. The CDR3 sequence is CSVEDQGNTEAFF. The CDR3 region has the DNA TGCAGCGTTGAAGATCAGGGAAACACTGAAGCTTTCTTT.

This clone was counted a single time. This sequence joins TRBV7-9 and TRBJ2-7, with D perhaps being TRBD1 or TRBD2 (6 bases each). V lost 3 bases and J lost 2, with 11 bases in between. Germline V gene lookup returns CDR1 SEHNR and CDR2 FQNEAQ (reference sequence). The CDR3 length is 14 residues. The CDR3 here is CASSFPGATYEQYF. CDR3 coding DNA: TGTGCCAGCAGCTTCCCGGGGGCCACCTACGAGCAGTACTTC.

This clone was seen only a few times. V and J are TRBV28 and TRBJ1-3, with a weak D call TRBD1 (6 bases). The CDR3 consists of 14 residues. Germline V CDR1 and CDR2: MDHEN, SYDVKM. Trimming stripped 5 bases from V and 0 bases from J, with 8 bases between. CDR3 nucleotides: TGTGCCAGCAGTGAACAGGGCTCTGGAAACACCATATATTTT. This gives the protein CASSEQGSGNTIYF.

V and J are TRBV7-2 and TRBJ2-5; 7 bases line up with TRBD2. CDR3 length equals 15 residues. Trimming at V came to 1 base and at J to 5 bases, leaving 7 bases not matched to a gene. Looked up from germline, CDR1 is SGHTA and CDR2 is FQGNSA. CDR3 nucleotides: TGTGCCAGCAGCTTAGGTGCGGGAGTGTGGGAGACCCAGTACTTC. Translating gives CASSLGAGVWETQYF.

The chain has TRBV5-1 and TRBJ2-7; 8 nucleotides line up with TRBD1. The CDR3 is made up of 13 amino acids. Germline CDR1 is SGHRS and CDR2 is YFSETQ. The V and J ends lost 5 bases and 2 bases, in that order; junction bases with no gene match: 3. The CDR3 loop reads CASSLTGAYEQYF. The CDR3 DNA follows: TGCGCCAGCAGTTTGACAGGGGCCTACGAGCAGTACTTC.

This clone was seen a few times. The genes are TRBV19 and TRBJ1-1; D is ambiguous. The germline gives CDR1 LNHDA, CDR2 SQIVND (reference sequence). Deletions cut 5 bases from V and 1 base from J, with 8 bases between. The CDR3 extends over 13 amino acids. The CDR3 region is CASSPTRNTEAFF. In DNA form, the CDR3 reads TGTGCCAGTAGTCCTACTCGGAACACTGAAGCTTTCTTT.

The chain uses TRBV18 and TRBJ2-5, with a tentative D call TRBD1 (7 bases). The CDR3 totals 15 residues. V shed 2 bases and J shed 4 bases, with 14 bases lying between them. CDR1 KGHSH and CDR2 LQKENI come from the germline V gene. The CDR3 bases are TGTGCCAGCTCACCAGGACCGCAGGGGGGAGAGACCCAGTACTTC. This sequence encodes CASSPGPQGGETQYF.

This clone occurred a few times. The CDR3 loop reads CSVWATDHQETQYF. CDR3 DNA: TGCAGCGTTTGGGCGACTGACCACCAAGAGACCCAGTACTTC. V usage is TRBV29-1 and J usage is TRBJ2-5; no reliable D call. The V end was cut by 5 bases, the J end by 0 bases, with 13 bases between. The CDR3 extends over 14 amino acids. Germline V lookup: CDR1 SQVTM, CDR2 ANQGSEA.

This clone came up a few times. The V gene is TRBV7-9, the J gene TRBJ1-4; the match to TRBD1 covers 7 bases. Trimming at V came to 5 bases and at J to 8 bases, leaving 8 bases not matched to a gene. Germline V gives CDR1 SEHNR, CDR2 FQNEAQ (reference sequence). The CDR3 extends over 14 amino acids. CDR3 bases: TGTGCCAGCAGCCAGCCGGGACAGCGCGAAAAACTGTTTTTT. This gives the protein CASSQPGQREKLFF.